The 25 T cell receptor beta chains reported below all come from one sample, sequenced in a study of vaccination and CD4 T cells after COVID-19. The treatment was: approximately 10-day PBMC culture with coronavirus spike peptide pools or control peptides (ViraFEST assay). An Oncomine TCR Beta short-read assay was used to sequence the DNA from cultured CD4+ T cells. TCRdb fed the PCR reads into MiXCR, producing one record per CDR3 protein. The sample has 13,000 or so distinct CDR3 sequences; 60% are singletons. These receptors' antigens are unknown. Source material: CD4+ T cells from blood, cultured in vitro. These receptors all come from a human donor who had recovered from COVID-19.

This clonotype was seen only a few times. The V and J genes are TRBV5-6 and TRBJ1-1; 7 bases align to TRBD1. This CDR3 contains 14 residues. V dropped 4 bases and J dropped 3; count of bases not matched to a gene: 6. In germline, CDR1 is SGHDT, CDR2 YYEEEE. The CDR3 sequence: CASSRYDRDTEAFF. The CDR3 DNA sequence: TGTGCCAGCAGCCGTTACGACAGGGACACTGAAGCTTTCTTT. Complete variable domain (other parts from reference TRBV5-6 and TRBJ1-1): DAGVTQSPTHLIKTRGQQVTLRCSPKSGHDTVSWYQQALGQGPQFIFQYYEEEERQRGNFPDRFSGHQFPNYSSELNVNALLLGDSALYLCASSRYDRDTEAFFGQGTRLTVV.

This clonotype showed up just a few times. The chain combines TRBV6-1 with TRBJ1-5; 8 positions agree with TRBD1. There are 13 residues in the CDR3. Trimming took 5 bases from V and 10 from J; bases not matched to a gene: 7. CDR1 is MNHNS and CDR2 is SASEGT in the germline V gene. CDR3 in DNA: TGTGCCAGCAGTCAGGGGGCGCCCGGACCCCAGCATTTT. Its translation is CASSQGAPGPQHF.

The rearrangement links TRBV5-4 to TRBJ2-1, with 9 bases aligning to TRBD2. CDR1 SGHNT and CDR2 YYREEE come from the germline V gene (reference sequence). Trimming removed 4 bases from V and 3 bases from J; junction bases left unmatched: 5. This CDR3 is 15 amino acids long. CDR3 residues: CASSMREGGYNEQFF. The CDR3 DNA is TGTGCCAGCAGCATGCGGGAGGGGGGCTACAATGAGCAGTTCTTC.

The V gene is TRBV30, the J gene TRBJ1-6, with 9 bases aligning to TRBD1. Germline values: CDR1 GTSNPN, CDR2 SVGIG (reference sequence). The CDR3 totals 13 residues. Written as DNA, the CDR3 is TGTGCAAAGAAGGGGACAGGGAATTCACCCCTCCACTTT. Its protein is CAKKGTGNSPLHF.

The count of this clonotype is one. This sequence joins TRBV7-2 and TRBJ2-3, with 8 bases matching TRBD2. V dropped 5 bases and J dropped 4; count of bases not matched to a gene: 11. The CDR3 totals 16 residues. CDR1 SGHTA and CDR2 FQGNSA come from the germline V gene. CDR3 in DNA: TGTGCCAGCAGCATCAGCAGTAGCGGGGCCTCAGATACGCAGTATTTT. It yields the protein CASSISSSGASDTQYF. Full variable domain (missing parts from reference TRBV7-2 and TRBJ2-3): GAGVSQSPSNKVTEKGKDVELRCDPISGHTALYWYRQSLGQGLEFLIYFQGNSAPDKSGLPSDRFSAERTGGSVSTLTIQRTQQEDSAVYLCASSISSSGASDTQYFGPGTRLTVL.

The V and J genes are TRBV20-1 and TRBJ1-2; the D is unclear. The CDR3 has 13 residues. In germline, CDR1 is DFQATT, CDR2 SNEGSKA (reference sequence). V was cut by 1 base and J by 5 bases, with 11 bases left in between. The CDR3 bases are TGCAGTGCTAGAGTCAGGAGCGGATATGGCTACACCTTC. It yields the protein CSARVRSGYGYTF.

This clonotype was recorded a few times. The rearrangement links TRBV2 to TRBJ2-5; 7 nucleotides align to TRBD2. From germline, CDR1 is SNHLY and CDR2 FYNNEI. The V and J ends lost 2 bases and 5 bases, in that order; junction bases with no gene match: 5. The CDR3 loop spans 14 amino acids. The CDR3 here is CASSEWRERETQYF. The CDR3 region has the DNA TGTGCCAGCAGTGAATGGCGGGAGAGGGAGACCCAGTACTTC.

This clonotype has only a few counts. The V call is TRBV20-1, the J call TRBJ2-3; 9 bases are shared with TRBD2. V dropped 1 base and J dropped 2; count of bases not matched to a gene: 10. This CDR3 is 17 amino acids long. In germline, CDR1 is DFQATT, CDR2 SNEGSKA (reference sequence). Written as DNA, the CDR3 is TGCAGTGCTAGAGCCTCGTGGCTAGCGGGAAACACAGATACGCAGTATTTT. This translates into CSARASWLAGNTDTQYF.

This chain uses TRBV5-1 with TRBJ2-7; 9 bases are shared with TRBD1. The CDR3 loop spans 15 amino acids. Germline-derived CDR1 and CDR2 are SGHRS and YFSETQ. V gave up 0 bases and J gave up 3 bases; unmatched junction bases: 4. Here the CDR3 DNA reads TGCGCCAGCAGCTTGGCCAGGACAGGGGTCTACGAGCAGTACTTC. This gives the protein CASSLARTGVYEQYF.

This clonotype was found a few times. This rearrangement joins TRBV4-2 to TRBJ2-7; TRBD2 matches at 10 bases. V shed 1 base, J shed 0 bases, and the junction held 0 bases outside the gene matches. The germline V gene has CDR1 LGHNA and CDR2 YNFKEQ. The CDR3 has 15 amino acids. The CDR3 spells CASSQGLAGSYEQYF. The CDR3 DNA sequence: TGTGCCAGCAGCCAAGGACTAGCGGGCTCCTACGAGCAGTACTTC.

DNA of the CDR3: TGTGCCAGCAGTACCGGGACAGGGGGCGACTATGGCTACACCTTC. Translation: CASSTGTGGDYGYTF. This rearrangement joins TRBV21-1 to TRBJ1-2; the tabulated D call, TRBD1, remains unverified against the DNA. TRBV21-1 is an annotated pseudogene. The CDR3 consists of 15 residues.

CDR3 nucleotide sequence: TGTGCCACCAGTGAAAACCGGGACAGCACTGAAGCTTTCTTT. It specifies CATSENRDSTEAFF. V usage is TRBV24-1 and J usage is TRBJ1-1; 7 bases agree with TRBD1. Germline trimming cut 4 bases from V and 4 bases from J; bases unmatched to any gene: 5. The CDR3 is 14 residues long. Germline-derived CDR1 and CDR2 are KGHDR and SFDVKD.

This clonotype is medium-sized (0.01 to 0.1%) by share. The V gene is TRBV28, the J gene TRBJ2-1, with TRBD2 as a possible D gene (5 bases). CDR1 MDHEN and CDR2 SYDVKM come from the germline V gene. This CDR3 comprises 15 residues. The V gene lost 5 bases and the J gene lost 5 bases, with 16 bases spanning the gap. CDR3 nucleotide sequence: TGTGCCAGCAGTCCCCTCATAGAGGGCAACAATGAGCAGTTCTTC. Protein: CASSPLIEGNNEQFF.

The chain links TRBV20-1 to TRBJ1-6; no definite D call. The ends were cut back, 5 bases at V and 10 bases at J, with 15 bases in the middle. The CDR3 is 13 amino acids. Germline values: CDR1 DFQATT, CDR2 SNEGSKA (reference sequence). CDR3 sequence reads: CSASHGVGSPLHF. For the CDR3, the DNA is TGCAGTGCTTCCCATGGTGTGGGGTCACCCCTCCACTTT.

This clonotype was picked up a small number of times. The chain is built from TRBV20-1 and TRBJ1-1; D possibly corresponds to TRBD1 (6 bases). The CDR3 length is 15 residues. Germline lookup yields CDR1 DFQATT and CDR2 SNEGSKA (reference sequence). With 4 bases removed from V and 2 bases from J, the gap between germline ends came to 17 bases. The CDR3 coding sequence is TGCAGTGCTAAGCTATACAGGGAAACAAACACTGAAGCTTTCTTT. Translation gives CSAKLYRETNTEAFF.

V gene TRBV28 combines with J gene TRBJ2-3; the match to TRBD2 covers 14 bases. After removal of 6 bases from V and 4 bases from J, the junction contained 12 bases not matched to a gene. The germline gives CDR1 MDHEN, CDR2 SYDVKM. CDR3 size: 18 residues. CDR3 in amino acids: CASSPLSGLAGVSDTQYF. The CDR3 region has the DNA TGTGCCAGCAGCCCCTTGTCGGGACTAGCGGGAGTCTCAGATACGCAGTATTTT.

The V gene is TRBV20-1, the J gene TRBJ1-5, with 7 bases fitting TRBD1. The CDR3 covers 16 residues. The V segment lost 0 bases and the J segment 5 bases; nucleotides outside the gene matches: 10. Germline CDR1 DFQATT, CDR2 SNEGSKA (reference sequence). The CDR3 sequence: CSARDRHRGDHQPQHF. CDR3 in DNA: TGCAGTGCTAGAGATCGTCACAGGGGTGACCATCAGCCCCAGCATTTT.

This clonotype was seen a single time. This chain connects TRBV10-1 to TRBJ1-3; the match to TRBD1 covers 7 bases. Trimming at V came to 10 bases and at J to 3 bases, leaving 12 bases not matched to a gene. The CDR3 spans 15 residues. Germline loops: CDR1 WNHNN, CDR2 SYGVQD (reference sequence). CDR3 sequence (DNA): TGCGCCACGCATCCCGGACAGGCAATTGGAAACACCATATATTTT. It specifies CATHPGQAIGNTIYF.

About this clonotype: The junction departs from the called germline gene at one end, perhaps through a read error. The genes are TRBV20-1 and TRBJ2-3, with 14 bases matching TRBD2. Germline assignment: CDR1 DFQATT and CDR2 SNEGSKA (reference sequence). This CDR3 contains 12 residues. The CDR3 region is CSARGGTSGRNF. The DNA of the CDR3 is TGCAGTGCTAGAGGGGGGACTAGCGGGAGAAATTTT.

V and J are TRBV12-3 or TRBV12-4 and TRBJ2-7; D is unclear. V was cut by 3 bases and J by 3 bases, with 3 bases left in between. CDR3 length equals 11 residues. The CDR3: CASSFFYEQYF. CDR3 in DNA: TGTGCCAGCAGTTTTTTCTACGAGCAGTACTTC.

This chain uses TRBV19 with TRBJ2-5, with 10 bases matching TRBD1. The CDR3 has 13 amino acids. V gave up 5 bases and J gave up 4 bases; unmatched junction bases: 1. In germline, CDR1 is LNHDA, CDR2 SQIVND (reference sequence). This chain's CDR3 is CASSWDRGETQYF. CDR3 DNA: TGTGCCAGTAGTTGGGACAGGGGAGAGACCCAGTACTTC.

This clonotype has more than one count but fewer than ten. V usage is TRBV29-1 and J usage is TRBJ1-5; D unresolved. The CDR3 is 12 amino acids. CDR1 is SQVTM, CDR2 ANQGSEA, per germline. Trimming took 6 bases from V and 1 from J, leaving 7 bases between them. CDR3 nucleotides: TGCAGCGTCGGTTTAAGCAATCAGCCCCAGCATTTT. Translated: CSVGLSNQPQHF.

V usage is TRBV5-4 and J usage is TRBJ2-5; D call uncertain. Between the trimmed V and J ends, which lost 1 base and 5 bases, there was a span of 12 bases. Germline-derived CDR1 and CDR2 are SGHNT and YYREEE (reference sequence). This CDR3 has 14 residues. CDR3 residues: CASSLPDGTETQYF. CDR3 sequence (DNA): TGTGCCAGCAGCTTGCCCGACGGTACGGAGACCCAGTACTTC.

The rearrangement uses TRBV15 and TRBJ1-5, with 11 bases lining up with TRBD1. The germline CDR1 and CDR2 sequences are LNHNV and YYDKDF (reference sequence). Trimming took 1 base from V and 2 from J; bases not matched to a gene: 7. The CDR3 extends over 18 amino acids. The CDR3 nucleotides are TGTGCCACCAGCAGAGCATTGGGACAGGGGGTTGGCAATCAGCCCCAGCATTTT. Protein: CATSRALGQGVGNQPQHF.

V is TRBV2 and J is TRBJ1-3, with 9 bases matching TRBD1. The CDR3 length is 16 residues. The ends lost 6 bases at V and 0 bases at J; junction bases unmatched: 6. CDR1 and CDR2 from the germline V gene are SNHLY and FYNNEI. Here the CDR3 DNA reads TGTGCCAGCAGATGGGGACAGGGTCACTCTGGAAACACCATATATTTT. It translates to CASRWGQGHSGNTIYF.